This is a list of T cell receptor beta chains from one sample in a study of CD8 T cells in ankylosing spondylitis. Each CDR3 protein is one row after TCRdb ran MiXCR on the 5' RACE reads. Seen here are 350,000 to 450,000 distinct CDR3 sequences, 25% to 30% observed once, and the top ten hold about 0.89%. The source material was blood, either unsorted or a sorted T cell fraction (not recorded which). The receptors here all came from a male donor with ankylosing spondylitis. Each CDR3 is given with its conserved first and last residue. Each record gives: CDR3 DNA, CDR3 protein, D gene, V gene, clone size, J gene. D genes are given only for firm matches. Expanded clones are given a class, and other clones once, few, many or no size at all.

TGCGCCAGCAGGCCAACAGGGAACTCCTACAATGAGCAGTTCTTC	CASRPTGNSYNEQFF	NA	TRBV5-1	NA	TRBJ2-1
TGTGCCAGCAAAAAAGAGGGTCTGAACACTGAAGCTTTCTTT	CASKKEGLNTEAFF	NA	TRBV6-4	many	TRBJ1-1
TGTGCCACCCTCAGGCGGACGAACACCGGGGAGCTGTTTTTT	CATLRRTNTGELFF	NA	TRBV6-1	NA	TRBJ2-2
TGTGCCAGCAGCCAAGACGCGAACAATGAGCAGTTCTTC	CASSQDANNEQFF	NA	TRBV3-1	few	TRBJ2-1
TGTGCCAGCAGCCGGAACAGGGGAGAGTACAATGAGCAGTTCTTC	CASSRNRGEYNEQFF	TRBD1	TRBV11-1	NA	TRBJ2-1
TGTGCCAGCAGTTTAAGTCAGACTAGCGGGAGCCTCAGGTTCTACGAGCAGTACTTC	CASSLSQTSGSLRFYEQYF	TRBD2	TRBV12-3/TRBV12-4	few	TRBJ2-7
TGCGCCAGCAGCTTCCAAGCGGGAGCCGGGGAGCTGTTTTTT	CASSFQAGAGELFF	TRBD2	TRBV5-1	NA	TRBJ2-2
TGTGCCAGCTCACCACCGGCTGGAAACACCATATATTTT	CASSPPAGNTIYF	NA	TRBV18	few	TRBJ1-3
TGCGCCAGCAGCTCTCCCCTAGCGGGAGTCTACGAGCAGTACTTC	CASSSPLAGVYEQYF	TRBD2	TRBV5-1	few	TRBJ2-7
TGCGCCAGCAGCTATCGGGGGACTAGCCTAGGTGATGAGCAGTTCTTC	CASSYRGTSLGDEQFF	TRBD2	TRBV5-1	few	TRBJ2-1
TGCGCCAGCAGCTACCGACAGGATAACACTGAAGCTTTCTTT	CASSYRQDNTEAFF	NA	TRBV5-1	few	TRBJ1-1
TGTGCCAGCAGCCCGCACAGTAAAGATAATTCACCCCTCCACTTT	CASSPHSKDNSPLHF	NA	TRBV7-9	NA	TRBJ1-6
TGCAGCGGGAGATCCTACAATGAGCAGTTCTTC	CSGRSYNEQFF	NA	TRBV29-1	NA	TRBJ2-1
TGTGCCAGCAGCCAAGATCTTGGGCGGGAGCGCGAGCAGTTCTTC	CASSQDLGREREQFF	TRBD2	TRBV4-2	few	TRBJ2-1
TGCAGTGCCAACACTGGTTGGGCCTATGGCTACACCTTC	CSANTGWAYGYTF	NA	TRBV20-1	NA	TRBJ1-2
TGCGCCAGCAGCTGGACAGGGAAGGAGACCCAGTACTTC	CASSWTGKETQYF	TRBD1	TRBV5-1	NA	TRBJ2-5
TGCGCCAGCAGCTTGGGGGGAAACACAGATACGCAGTATTTT	CASSLGGNTDTQYF	NA	TRBV5-1	many	TRBJ2-3
TGCGCCAGCAGCTTGCCGGGACTAGCGGGTGACAATGAGCAGTTCTTC	CASSLPGLAGDNEQFF	TRBD2	TRBV5-1	NA	TRBJ2-1
TGCAGTGCTCAAGGACTAGCGGACACAGATACGCAGTATTTT	CSAQGLADTDTQYF	TRBD2	TRBV20-1	few	TRBJ2-3
TGCGCCAGCACCCAAGACTTTAATGAAAAACTGTTTTTT	CASTQDFNEKLFF	NA	TRBV5-1	NA	TRBJ1-4
TGCAGTGCTACTACGGACAGCACAGATACGCAGTATTTT	CSATTDSTDTQYF	NA	TRBV20-1	few	TRBJ2-3
TGTGCCAGCAGCCCAGGACAGGACGAGCAGTACTTC	CASSPGQDEQYF	TRBD1	TRBV3-1	NA	TRBJ2-7